This paragraph covers one T cell receptor (beta chain) sequence. The clone's antigen remains unknown. Base qualities are not provided; no much larger clone lies one nucleotide away. This sample was taken from a study of control samples from healthy donors and cancer patients (dated by TCRdb to the early 2020s). Taken from cysteine to phenylalanine, the CDR3 has 14 residues. Left in the record is the CDR3 DNA by itself, 42 bases read in frame from the first base. V loses 6 bases at its end and J loses 4 bases; junction bases beyond the gene matches: 7. The germline V gene (reference sequence) supplies CDR1 MNHEY and CDR2 SMNVEV. Library construction relied on the immunoSEQ multiplex PCR assay. This is the immuneACCESS table as TCRdb keeps it, with only in-frame sequences that have V and J called. A part of the clones is gone; compared with another copy, unresolved V genes explain less than half, and the rest is unexplained. The sample table lists approximately 120,000 clones, around nine tenths of them with a count of one. The ten largest clones capture 4% to 4.5% of the sample.

The rearrangement joined TRBV27 to TRBJ1-2, with 8 middle bases fitting TRBD1. Sequencing input: blood. The sequence came from a human donor in good health. The donor label of this sample is uncertain. The nucleotides read TGTGCCAGCAGCGCCCAGGGGGCGGGCTATGGCTACACCTTC. Its translation is CASSAQGAGYGYTF.